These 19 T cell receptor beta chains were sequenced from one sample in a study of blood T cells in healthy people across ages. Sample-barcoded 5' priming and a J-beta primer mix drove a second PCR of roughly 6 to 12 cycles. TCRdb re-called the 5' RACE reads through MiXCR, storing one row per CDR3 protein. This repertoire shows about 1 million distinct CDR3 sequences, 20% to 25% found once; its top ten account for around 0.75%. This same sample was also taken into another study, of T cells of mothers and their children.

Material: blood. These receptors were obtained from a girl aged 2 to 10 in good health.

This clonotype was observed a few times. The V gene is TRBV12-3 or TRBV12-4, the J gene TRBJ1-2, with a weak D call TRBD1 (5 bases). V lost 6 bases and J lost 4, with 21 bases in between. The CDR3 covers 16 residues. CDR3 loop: CASRQHRSGTLYGYTF. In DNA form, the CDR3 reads TGTGCCAGCAGACAGCACCGATCCGGGACTCTCTATGGCTACACCTTC.

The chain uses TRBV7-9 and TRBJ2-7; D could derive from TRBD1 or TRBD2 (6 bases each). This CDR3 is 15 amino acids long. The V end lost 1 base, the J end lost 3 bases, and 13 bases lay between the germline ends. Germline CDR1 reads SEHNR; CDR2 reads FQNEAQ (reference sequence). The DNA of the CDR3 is TGTGCCAGCAGCTTAGTCAAGGGGGGTCTCTACGAGCAGTACTTC. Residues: CASSLVKGGLYEQYF. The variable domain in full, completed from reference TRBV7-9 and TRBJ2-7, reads DTGVSQNPRHKITKRGQNVTFRCDPISEHNRLYWYRQTLGQGPEFLTYFQNEAQLEKSRLLSDRFSAERPKGSFSTLEIQRTEQGDSAMYLCASSLVKGGLYEQYFGPGTRLTVT.

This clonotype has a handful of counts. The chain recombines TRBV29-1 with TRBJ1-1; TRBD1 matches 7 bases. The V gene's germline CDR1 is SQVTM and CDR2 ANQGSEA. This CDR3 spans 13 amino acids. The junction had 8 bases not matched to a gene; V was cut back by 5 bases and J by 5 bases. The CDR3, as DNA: TGCAGCGTTACAGGGGAGGGTGGAACTGAAGCTTTCTTT. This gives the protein CSVTGEGGTEAFF.

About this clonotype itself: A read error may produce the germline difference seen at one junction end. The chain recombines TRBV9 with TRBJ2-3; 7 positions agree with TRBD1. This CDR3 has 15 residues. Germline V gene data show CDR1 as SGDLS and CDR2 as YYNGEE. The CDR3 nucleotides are TGTGCCAGCAGCGAGACAGGGCTCAGCACAGATACGCGGTATTTT. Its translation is CASSETGLSTDTRYF.

CDR3 DNA sequence: TGTGCCAGCAGTTCACAAACATCTAACTATGGCTACACCTTC. Its protein is CASSSQTSNYGYTF. The chain has TRBV28 and TRBJ1-2; D unresolved. V dropped 4 bases and J dropped 0 bases, with 9 bases sitting between them. Germline loops: CDR1 MDHEN, CDR2 SYDVKM. This CDR3 has 14 residues.

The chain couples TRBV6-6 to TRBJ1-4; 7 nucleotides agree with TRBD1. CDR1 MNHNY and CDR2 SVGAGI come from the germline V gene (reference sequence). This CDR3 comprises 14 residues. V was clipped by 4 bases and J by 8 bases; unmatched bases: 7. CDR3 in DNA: TGTGCCAGCAGTTCAATACAGGGGACCGAAAAACTGTTTTTT. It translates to CASSSIQGTEKLFF.

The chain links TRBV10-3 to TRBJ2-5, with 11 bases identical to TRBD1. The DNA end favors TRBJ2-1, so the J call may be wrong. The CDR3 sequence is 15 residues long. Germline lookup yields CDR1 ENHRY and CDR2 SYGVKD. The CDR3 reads CAISDGDRGVNEQFF. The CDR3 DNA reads TGTGCCATCAGTGATGGGGACAGGGGGGTGAATGAGCAGTTCTTC.

CDR3 sequence reads: CASSVAAYGAQYF. DNA for the CDR3: TGTGCCAGCAGCGTAGCGGCCTACGGGGCGCAGTATTTT. The chain combines TRBV9 with TRBJ2-3; possibly TRBD2 for D (5 bases). The germline V gene encodes CDR1 SGDLS and CDR2 YYNGEE. Trimming shortened V by 0 bases and J by 10 bases, and 12 bases separated the two germline ends. This CDR3 has 13 amino acids.

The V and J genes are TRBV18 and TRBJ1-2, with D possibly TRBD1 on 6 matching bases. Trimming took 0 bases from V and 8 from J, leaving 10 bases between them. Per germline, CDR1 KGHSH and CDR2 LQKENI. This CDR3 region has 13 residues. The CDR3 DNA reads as TGTGCCAGCTCACCACCGGGGGGCGAGGGCTACACCTTC. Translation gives CASSPPGGEGYTF.

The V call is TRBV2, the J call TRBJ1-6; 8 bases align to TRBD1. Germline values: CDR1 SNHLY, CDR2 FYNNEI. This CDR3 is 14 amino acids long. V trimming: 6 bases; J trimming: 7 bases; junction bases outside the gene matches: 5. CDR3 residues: CASRQTGVNSPLHF. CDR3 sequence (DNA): TGTGCCAGCAGGCAGACAGGGGTCAATTCACCCCTCCACTTT.

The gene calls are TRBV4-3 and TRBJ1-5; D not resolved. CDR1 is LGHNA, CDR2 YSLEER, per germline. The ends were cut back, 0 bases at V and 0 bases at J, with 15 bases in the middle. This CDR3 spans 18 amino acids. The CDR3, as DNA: TGCGCCAGCAGCCAAGATCGCCAGACACCCGGTAGCAATCAGCCCCAGCATTTT. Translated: CASSQDRQTPGSNQPQHF.

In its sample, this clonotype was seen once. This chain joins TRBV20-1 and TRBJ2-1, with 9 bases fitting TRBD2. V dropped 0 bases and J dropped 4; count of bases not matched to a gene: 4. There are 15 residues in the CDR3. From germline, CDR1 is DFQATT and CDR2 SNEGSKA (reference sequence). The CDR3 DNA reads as TGCAGTGCTAGAGATCCAGGACTAGCGTACAATGAGCAGTTCTTC. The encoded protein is CSARDPGLAYNEQFF.

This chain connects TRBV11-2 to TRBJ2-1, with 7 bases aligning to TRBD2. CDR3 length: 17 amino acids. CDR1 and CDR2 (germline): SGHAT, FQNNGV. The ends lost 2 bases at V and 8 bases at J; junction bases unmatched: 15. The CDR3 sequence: CASSLPPRLAKFHEQFF. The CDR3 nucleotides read TGTGCCAGCAGCTTACCACCGAGACTAGCAAAATTCCATGAGCAGTTCTTC.

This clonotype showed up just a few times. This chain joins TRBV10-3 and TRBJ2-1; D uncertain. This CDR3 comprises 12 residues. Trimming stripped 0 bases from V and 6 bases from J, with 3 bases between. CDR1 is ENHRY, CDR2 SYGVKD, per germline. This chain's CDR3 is CAISESPNEQFF. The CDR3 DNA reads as TGTGCCATCAGTGAGTCACCCAATGAGCAGTTCTTC.

CDR3 coding DNA: TGTGCCATCACTCAGGCGGGGAACTACGAGCAGTACTTC. Translation gives CAITQAGNYEQYF. This rearrangement joins TRBV10-3 to TRBJ2-7; a possible D gene is TRBD2 (6 bases). The CDR3 contains 13 residues. V lost 7 bases and J 3 bases, leaving 13 bases between the germline ends. Germline values: CDR1 ENHRY, CDR2 SYGVKD.

The CDR3, as DNA: TGTGCCAGCAGTCCCAGGTTGGGGACAAAGGATGGCTACACCTTC. This codes for CASSPRLGTKDGYTF. This rearrangement joins TRBV12-3 or TRBV12-4 to TRBJ1-2; D may be TRBD1 (6 bases). The CDR3 consists of 15 residues. The germline V and J ends were trimmed by 5 bases and 6 bases, with 19 bases remaining between them.

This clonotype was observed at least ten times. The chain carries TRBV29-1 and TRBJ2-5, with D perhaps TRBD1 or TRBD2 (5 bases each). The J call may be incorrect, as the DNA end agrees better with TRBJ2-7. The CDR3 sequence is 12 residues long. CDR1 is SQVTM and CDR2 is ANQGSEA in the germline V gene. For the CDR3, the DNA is TGCAGCGTTGAGGGTCAGGGAGTCGAGCAGTACTTC. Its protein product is CSVEGQGVEQYF.

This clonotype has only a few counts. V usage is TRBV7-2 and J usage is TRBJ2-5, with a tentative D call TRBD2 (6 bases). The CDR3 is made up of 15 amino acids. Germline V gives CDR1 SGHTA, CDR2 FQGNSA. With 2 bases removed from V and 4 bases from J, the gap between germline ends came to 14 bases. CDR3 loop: CASSLPAAGIETQYF. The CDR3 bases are TGTGCCAGCAGCTTACCGGCGGCGGGAATAGAGACCCAGTACTTC. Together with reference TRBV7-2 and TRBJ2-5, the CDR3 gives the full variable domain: GAGVSQSPSNKVTEKGKDVELRCDPISGHTALYWYRQSLGQGLEFLIYFQGNSAPDKSGLPSDRFSAERTGGSVSTLTIQRTQQEDSAVYLCASSLPAAGIETQYFGPGTRLLVL.

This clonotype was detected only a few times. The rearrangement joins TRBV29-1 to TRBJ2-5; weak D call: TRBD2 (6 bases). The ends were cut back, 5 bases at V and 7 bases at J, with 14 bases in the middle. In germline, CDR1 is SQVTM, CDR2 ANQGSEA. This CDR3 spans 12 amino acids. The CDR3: CSVYSGDGTQYF. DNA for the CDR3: TGCAGCGTTTATTCGGGGGACGGGACCCAGTACTTC.